This is a list of T cell receptor beta chains from one sample in a study of neurological immune-mediated disorders. TCRdb fed the 5' RACE reads into MiXCR, producing one record per CDR3 protein. The sample contains tens of thousands of distinct CDR3 sequences, roughly 17% of which appear only once. The sequenced sample consisted of PBMCs. Source of these receptors: a middle-aged woman in good health. CDR3s include the opening cysteine and the closing phenylalanine or tryptophan. Each record gives: V gene, clone size, D gene, J gene, CDR3 protein, CDR3 DNA. D genes are given only for firm matches. Only part of the rows carry a size: once, few, many, or a class if the clone is expanded.

>TRBV6-2/TRBV6-3|many|NA|TRBJ2-1
CASSYSSLPGYNEQFF
TGTGCCAGCAGTTACTCGAGTTTACCGGGCTACAATGAGCAGTTCTTC
>TRBV20-1|many|NA|TRBJ2-2
CSATMGANTGELFF
TGCAGTGCCACGATGGGCGCGAACACCGGGGAGCTGTTTTTT
>TRBV9|NA|NA|TRBJ1-1
CASSVDPGSDTEAFF
TGTGCTAGCAGCGTAGATCCGGGATCGGACACTGAAGCTTTCTTT
>TRBV7-2|NA|TRBD2|TRBJ2-3
CASRNGGVSTDTQYF
TGTGCCAGCAGGAACGGGGGGGTCAGCACAGATACGCAGTATTTT
>TRBV29-1|many|TRBD1|TRBJ1-2
CSVLRTGRSPNYGYTF
TGCAGCGTTTTGAGGACAGGGCGAAGTCCTAACTATGGCTACACCTTC
>TRBV27|NA|NA|TRBJ1-1
CASSLPGTIAFF
TGTGCCAGCAGTTTACCCGGGACAATAGCTTTCTTT
>TRBV20-1|many|NA|TRBJ2-3
CSAREDPSRAQYF
TGCAGTGCTAGAGAAGACCCATCCCGAGCGCAGTATTTT
>TRBV5-1|many|NA|TRBJ2-2
CASSSTGLEGSGELFF
TGCGCCAGCAGCTCGACAGGACTAGAGGGTTCCGGGGAGCTGTTTTTT
>TRBV20-1|many|NA|TRBJ1-1
CSAPRSHTNTEAFF
TGCAGTGCTCCCCGATCTCATACGAACACTGAAGCTTTCTTT
>TRBV7-2|many|TRBD1|TRBJ1-5
CASSFTGTGTNQPQHF
TGTGCCAGCAGCTTCACCGGGACAGGGACGAATCAGCCCCAGCATTTT
>TRBV6-5|NA|NA|TRBJ1-4
CASSKSQGSNEKLFF
TGTGCCAGCAGCAAGAGCCAGGGTTCGAATGAAAAACTGTTTTTT
>TRBV28|many|NA|TRBJ1-4
CASSSVGNEKLFF
TGTGCCAGCAGCTCAGTTGGCAATGAAAAACTGTTTTTT
>TRBV20-1|many|TRBD2|TRBJ2-5
CSASSGGGARETQYF
TGCAGTGCTTCAAGCGGGGGGGGCGCGCGAGAGACCCAGTACTTC
>TRBV10-3|many|NA|TRBJ2-3
CAISDPRGGPDTQYF
TGTGCCATCAGTGACCCGAGGGGGGGGCCAGATACGCAGTATTTT
>TRBV20-1|many|NA|TRBJ1-2
CSATGGANYGYTF
TGCAGTGCTACTGGAGGCGCTAACTATGGCTACACCTTC
>TRBV6-5|many|TRBD1|TRBJ1-3
CASSLGTGNSGNTIYF
TGTGCCAGCAGCCTCGGGACAGGAAACTCTGGAAACACCATATATTTT
>TRBV7-9|NA|NA|TRBJ1-5
CASSLGSFHQGDSNQPQHF
TGTGCCAGCAGCTTGGGGTCTTTCCATCAAGGCGATAGCAATCAGCCCCAGCATTTT
>TRBV5-5|many|TRBD2|TRBJ2-2
CASSLGLAGANTGELFF
TGTGCCAGCAGCCTGGGACTAGCGGGAGCGAACACCGGGGAGCTGTTTTTT
>TRBV29-1|many|TRBD1|TRBJ2-2
CSVEISGTGNTGELFF
TGCAGCGTTGAAATTTCCGGGACAGGGAACACCGGGGAGCTGTTTTTT
>TRBV4-1|many|NA|TRBJ1-1
CASSQDSGALLTEAFF
TGCGCCAGCAGCCAAGACTCGGGGGCCCTACTAACTGAAGCTTTCTTT
>TRBV29-1|NA|NA|TRBJ1-1
CSVHRGGTEAFF
TGCAGCGTTCATAGGGGAGGCACTGAAGCTTTCTTT
>TRBV7-8|many|TRBD1|TRBJ1-2
CASSTGQGALNYGYTF
TGTGCCAGCAGCACCGGACAGGGGGCGCTTAACTATGGCTACACCTTC
>TRBV12-3/TRBV12-4|many|NA|TRBJ2-1
CASTRGGEDEQFF
TGTGCCAGCACCAGGGGTGGCGAGGATGAGCAGTTCTTC
>TRBV4-1|many|NA|TRBJ1-1
CASSRTDLNTEAFF
TGCGCCAGCAGCCGGACGGACTTGAACACTGAAGCTTTCTTT
>TRBV11-2|many|TRBD2|TRBJ2-7
CASSLEITGGTDYEQYF
TGTGCCAGCAGCTTAGAAATTACGGGAGGCACGGATTACGAGCAGTACTTC
>TRBV20-1|many|NA|TRBJ2-3
CSVEGGVDTQYF
TGCAGTGTTGAAGGGGGGGTAGATACGCAGTATTTT
>TRBV7-8|many|TRBD2|TRBJ2-1
CASSFGGGFSYNEQFF
TGTGCCAGCAGCTTCGGCGGGGGTTTCTCCTACAATGAGCAGTTCTTC
>TRBV19|many|NA|TRBJ2-3
CASMGPNTDTQYF
TGTGCCAGTATGGGTCCGAACACAGATACGCAGTATTTT
>TRBV12-3/TRBV12-4|many|TRBD1|TRBJ2-3
CASSWTGSTDTQYF
TGTGCCAGCAGTTGGACAGGGAGCACAGATACGCAGTATTTT
>TRBV20-1|NA|NA|TRBJ2-7
CSASGFGTPSGANEQYF
TGCAGTGCTAGTGGTTTTGGGACACCCTCTGGGGCCAACGAGCAGTACTTC
>TRBV5-6|many|NA|TRBJ1-6
CASSPGGETHSPLHF
TGTGCCAGCAGCCCGGGTGGGGAGACCCATTCACCCCTCCACTTT
>TRBV7-2|many|NA|TRBJ1-2
CASSLAPNRGYTF
TGTGCCAGCAGCTTAGCGCCGAATAGAGGCTACACCTTC
>TRBV7-2|many|TRBD2|TRBJ2-5
CASSFTSGNQETQYF
TGTGCCAGCAGCTTCACTAGCGGGAACCAAGAGACCCAGTACTTC
>TRBV3-1|many|NA|TRBJ2-3
CASSQLTNRDQPTDTPYF
TGTGCCAGCAGCCAATTAACCAACCGGGACCAACCTACAGATACGCCGTATTTT
>TRBV7-2|many|NA|TRBJ2-5
CASSLRGNGETQYF
TGTGCCAGCAGCTTACGAGGGAATGGTGAGACCCAGTACTTC
>TRBV5-1|many|NA|TRBJ2-5
CASREAVQETQYF
TGCGCCAGCCGGGAAGCGGTCCAAGAGACCCAGTACTTC
>TRBV6-1|many|TRBD1|TRBJ1-2
CASSPLWTGGGGYTF
TGTGCCAGCAGTCCCTTATGGACAGGGGGAGGCGGCTACACCTTC
>TRBV15|many|TRBD1|TRBJ1-2
CATSRGTGASVYGYTF
TGTGCCACCAGCAGGGGAACAGGGGCTTCAGTCTATGGCTACACCTTC
>TRBV28|NA|NA|TRBJ2-1
CANSSKETQFF
TGTGCCAACAGTTCAAAAGAGACCCAGTTCTTC
>TRBV29-1|NA|NA|TRBJ1-1
CSVETQAGPNTEDFF
TGCAGCGTTGAAACCCAGGCAGGTCCGAACACTGAAGATTTCTTT
>TRBV9|many|NA|TRBJ1-2
CASSVESANYGYTF
TGTGCCAGCAGCGTAGAGTCAGCTAACTATGGCTACACCTTC
>TRBV15|many|NA|TRBJ1-6
CATSRDGYPVPPLHF
TGTGCCACCAGCAGAGATGGATACCCGGTACCACCCCTCCACTTT
>TRBV7-2|many|NA|TRBJ2-5
CASSLAARNQETQYF
TGTGCCAGCAGCTTAGCCGCCCGAAACCAAGAGACCCAGTACTTC
>TRBV20-1|NA|NA|TRBJ2-7
CSARGTDSAEWKVQYF
TGCAGTGCTAGGGGTACGGACAGTGCTGAATGGAAAGTACAGTACTTC
>TRBV3-1|many|TRBD1|TRBJ2-7
CASSQTGQGYEQYF
TGTGCCAGCAGCCAAACGGGACAGGGGTACGAGCAGTACTTC
>TRBV11-2|few|NA|TRBJ1-2
CASSLGPVAGYTF
TGTGCCAGCAGCTTAGGACCGGTCGCCGGCTACACCTTC
>TRBV5-1|many|TRBD1|TRBJ1-1
CASSAQGQGDTEAFF
TGCGCCAGCAGCGCCCAGGGACAGGGAGACACTGAAGCTTTCTTT
>TRBV7-2|many|NA|TRBJ1-1
CASSLEARRMNTEAFF
TGTGCCAGCAGCTTAGAGGCAAGGCGGATGAACACTGAAGCTTTCTTT